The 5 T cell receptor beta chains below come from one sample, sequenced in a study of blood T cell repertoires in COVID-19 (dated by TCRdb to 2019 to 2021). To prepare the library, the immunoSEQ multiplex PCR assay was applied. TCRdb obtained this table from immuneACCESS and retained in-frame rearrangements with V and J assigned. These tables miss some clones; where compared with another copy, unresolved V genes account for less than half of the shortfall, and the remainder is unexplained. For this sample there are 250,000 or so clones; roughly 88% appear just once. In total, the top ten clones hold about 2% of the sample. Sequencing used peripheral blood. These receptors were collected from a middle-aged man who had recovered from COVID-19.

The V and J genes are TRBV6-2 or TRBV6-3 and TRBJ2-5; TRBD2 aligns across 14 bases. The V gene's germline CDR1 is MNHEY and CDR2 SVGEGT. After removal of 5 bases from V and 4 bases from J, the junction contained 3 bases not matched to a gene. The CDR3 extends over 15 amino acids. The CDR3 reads CASSETSGGAETQYF. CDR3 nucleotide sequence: TGTGCCAGCAGTGAGACTAGCGGGGGGGCAGAGACCCAGTACTTC.

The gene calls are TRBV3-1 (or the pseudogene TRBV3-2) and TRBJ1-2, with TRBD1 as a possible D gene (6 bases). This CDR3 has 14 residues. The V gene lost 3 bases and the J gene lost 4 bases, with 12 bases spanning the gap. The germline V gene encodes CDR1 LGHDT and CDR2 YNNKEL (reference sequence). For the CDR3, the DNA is TGTGCCAGCAGCCATGAGGACAGCGCCTATGGCTACACCTTC. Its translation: CASSHEDSAYGYTF.

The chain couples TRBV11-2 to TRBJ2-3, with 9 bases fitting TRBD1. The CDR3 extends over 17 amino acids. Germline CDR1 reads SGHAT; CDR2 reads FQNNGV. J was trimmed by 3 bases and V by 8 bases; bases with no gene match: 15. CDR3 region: CASREGLDRGGTDTQYF. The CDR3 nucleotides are TGTGCCAGCCGTGAGGGACTGGACAGGGGAGGAACAGATACGCAGTATTTT. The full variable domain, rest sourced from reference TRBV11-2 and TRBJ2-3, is EAGVAQSPRYKIIEKRQSVAFWCNPISGHATLYWYQQILGQGPKLLIQFQNNGVVDDSQLPKDRFSAERLKGVDSTLKIQPAKLEDSAVYLCASREGLDRGGTDTQYFGPGTRLTVL.

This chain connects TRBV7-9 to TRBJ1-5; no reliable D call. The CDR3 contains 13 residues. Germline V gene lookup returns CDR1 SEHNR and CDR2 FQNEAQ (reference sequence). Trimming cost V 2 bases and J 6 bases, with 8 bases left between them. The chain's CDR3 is CASSLSKRQPQHF. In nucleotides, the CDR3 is TGTGCCAGCAGCTTAAGTAAGCGTCAGCCCCAGCATTTT.

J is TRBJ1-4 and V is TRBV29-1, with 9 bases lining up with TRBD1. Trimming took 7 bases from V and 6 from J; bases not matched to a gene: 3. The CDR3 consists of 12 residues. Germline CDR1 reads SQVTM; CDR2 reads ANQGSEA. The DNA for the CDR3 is TGCAGCGCTTGGGACAGGGATGAAAAACTGTTTTTT. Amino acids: CSAWDRDEKLFF.